What follows is one T cell receptor beta chain and its context. The data belong to a study of cytotoxic CD8 clonotypes in ibrutinib-treated CLL. Produced via immunoSEQ multiplex PCR; TCRdb's table is partial and in-frame only. The sample has 120,000 to 150,000 clones; approximately 80% are singletons. Germline values: CDR1 SGHAT, CDR2 FQDESV (reference sequence). The J segment lost 9 bases and the V segment lost 5 bases, leaving 12 bases of the junction unmatched. This CDR3 contains 15 residues. The chain has TRBV11-1 and TRBJ2-7, with 11 bases lining up with TRBD1. The sequencing used PBMCs, collected after 12 months of ibrutinib treatment. This receptor was obtained from a human donor with chronic lymphocytic leukemia. CDR3 loop: CASSTSGTGGRVQYF. For the CDR3, the DNA is TGTGCCAGCAGCACCTCCGGGACAGGGGGTAGGGTGCAGTACTTC.